What follows is one T cell receptor beta chain and its context. Its antigen is unknown. A much larger clone lies a single base off, so this may be a read error. Germline CDR1 DFQATT, CDR2 SNEGSKA (reference sequence). The CDR3 extends over 13 amino acids. V was shortened by 3 bases and J by 3 bases, with 12 bases between the two germline ends. Full-length variable regions came from constant-region reverse primers plus semi-nested Nested Universal Primer A PCR. One entry per CDR3 protein, called by TCRdb with MiXCR from the 5' RACE reads. The table has tens of thousands of distinct CDR3 sequences, approximately 24% seen once. Naive CD4+ cells had CD25+ Tregs removed. Study-wide results and caveats: The TCR gene usage of tumor memory CD4+ T cells clustered together with blood and lymph node memory CD4+ cells and with lymph node naive CD4+ cells. The larger-cohort validation was restricted to a single TCR beta V-J rearrangement rather than whole repertoires.

The receptor's source is a female donor with breast cancer. Sequencing was performed on tumor-infiltrating naive CD4+ T cells sorted from the breast tumor. Regarding subset: naive CD4+ T cells, CD4+CD45RA+CD25-. The chain combines TRBV20-1 with TRBJ2-7; no clear D. In DNA, the CDR3 is TGCAGTGCTAGGGTGGCTGGCTTCTACGAGCAGTACTTC. Translated: CSARVAGFYEQYF.